This is a list of T cell receptor beta chains from one sample in a study of blood T cell repertoires in COVID-19. TCRdb keeps only in-frame clones here, not all; method: immunoSEQ multiplex PCR. The sample includes around 250,000 clones, 90% of them seen just once. Sample: PBMCs or T cells enriched from blood (not recorded which). The receptor set was obtained from a woman in her 30s with acute COVID-19. The CDR3 runs from the conserved cysteine through the conserved F or W. A D gene is named only where the DNA matches it firmly. Some rows have no size entry. The others give once, few or many, or a class for an expanded clone.

V	D	J	size	CDR3	DNA
TRBV7-9	TRBD2	TRBJ2-2	NA	CASSLVAGANTGELFF	TGTGCCAGCAGCTTAGTCGCGGGAGCGAACACCGGGGAGCTGTTTTTT
TRBV14	TRBD1	TRBJ1-2	NA	CASSHETGVIYGYTF	TGTGCCAGCAGCCACGAGACAGGGGTAATCTATGGCTACACCTTC
TRBV5-4	TRBD1	TRBJ2-7	NA	CASSLGDRGKYEQYF	TGTGCCAGCAGCTTGGGGGACAGGGGGAAGTACGAGCAGTACTTC
TRBV27	NA	TRBJ1-2	NA	CASRAYYGYTF	TGTGCCAGCAGAGCGTACTATGGCTACACCTTC
TRBV12-5	NA	TRBJ1-5	NA	CASSWEDQPQHF	TGTGCTAGTAGCTGGGAGGATCAGCCCCAGCATTTT
TRBV4-1	TRBD2	TRBJ2-7	NA	CASSQRPGTSPYEQYF	TGCGCCAGCAGCCAACGCCCGGGGACTAGTCCATACGAGCAGTACTTC
TRBV10-3	TRBD2	TRBJ2-1	once	CAISEGEREGLQFF	TGTGCCATCAGTGAAGGTGAGCGGGAGGGCCTGCAGTTCTTC
TRBV9	TRBD1	TRBJ1-1	NA	CASSPRARGITEAFF	TGTGCCAGCAGCCCGAGGGCCAGGGGGATCACTGAAGCTTTCTTT
TRBV3-1/TRBV3-2	TRBD2	TRBJ2-3	NA	CASSQAGLAESPGTQYF	TGTGCCAGCAGCCAAGCGGGACTAGCGGAATCCCCGGGTACGCAGTATTTT
TRBV19	TRBD1	TRBJ2-1	NA	CASSLTGGSYNEQFF	TGTGCCAGTAGCTTAACAGGGGGCTCCTACAATGAGCAGTTCTTC
TRBV30	TRBD2	TRBJ2-5	NA	CAWGPGLAGSQETQYF	TGTGCCTGGGGTCCAGGACTAGCGGGCTCACAAGAGACCCAGTACTTC
TRBV10-1	NA	TRBJ2-5	NA	CASSESTGDQDRTQYF	TGCGCCAGCAGTGAGTCGACAGGCGACCAGGATCGAACCCAGTACTTC
TRBV6-1	TRBD2	TRBJ2-2	NA	CASSDIGLANTGELFF	TGTGCCAGCAGTGACATTGGACTAGCGAACACCGGGGAGCTGTTTTTT
TRBV27	NA	TRBJ2-2	NA	CASSYASGGELFF	TGTGCCAGCAGTTACGCTTCGGGCGGGGAGCTGTTTTTT
TRBV5-6	TRBD1	TRBJ1-6	NA	CASSSGGFINSPPHF	TGTGCCAGCAGCTCAGGGGGCTTTATCAATTCACCCCCCCACTTT
TRBV5-1	TRBD1	TRBJ1-1	once	CASSEGQEMRMNTEAFF	TGCGCCAGCAGCGAAGGACAGGAGATGAGAATGAACACTGAAGCTTTCTTT
TRBV28	TRBD2	TRBJ2-1	NA	CASSFRTSAYNEQFF	TGTGCCAGCAGTTTCAGGACTAGCGCCTACAATGAGCAGTTCTTC
TRBV7-6	TRBD2	TRBJ2-3	NA	CASSRDSRTSGGSTDTQYF	TGTGCCAGCAGCAGGGACAGTAGGACTAGCGGGGGTTCCACAGATACGCAGTATTTT
TRBV7-2	TRBD2	TRBJ2-7	NA	CASSLRTSGDYEQYF	TGTGCCAGCAGCTTAAGGACTAGCGGAGACTACGAGCAGTACTTC
TRBV19	NA	TRBJ2-5	NA	CASSGLTRESETQYF	TGTGCCAGTAGTGGGCTAACCAGAGAGTCGGAGACCCAGTACTTC
TRBV27	TRBD2	TRBJ2-1	NA	CARGTSGSIHEQFF	TGTGCCAGGGGGACTAGCGGGAGTATTCATGAGCAGTTCTTC
TRBV5-1	NA	TRBJ2-7	NA	CASSPRVVAAYEQYF	TGCGCCAGCAGCCCAAGAGTGGTAGCGGCCTACGAGCAGTACTTC
TRBV10-3	NA	TRBJ1-4	NA	CAISEGTNEKLFF	TGTGCCATCAGTGAGGGCACTAATGAAAAACTGTTTTTT
TRBV2	NA	TRBJ1-1	once	CASSATDMNTEAFF	TGTGCCAGCAGTGCGACAGATATGAACACTGAAGCTTTCTTT
TRBV4-3	NA	TRBJ2-3	NA	CASSQGFVGSSTDTQYF	TGCGCCAGCAGCCAAGGTTTTGTCGGGTCTAGCACAGATACGCAGTATTTT
TRBV6-1	TRBD2	TRBJ2-7	NA	CASSEGGGAGVVRYEQYF	TGTGCCAGCAGTGAAGGGGGAGGAGCGGGAGTCGTTAGGTACGAGCAGTACTTC
TRBV11-1	NA	TRBJ2-7	once	CASSLLYEQYF	TGTGCCAGCAGCTTACTATACGAGCAGTACTTC
TRBV5-1	TRBD1	TRBJ2-2	NA	CASGQENTGELFF	TGCGCCAGCGGACAGGAAAACACCGGGGAGCTGTTTTTT
TRBV7-6	NA	TRBJ2-7	once	CASSEATRDEQYF	TGTGCCAGCAGCGAAGCAACGAGGGACGAGCAGTACTTC
TRBV28	TRBD2	TRBJ2-2	NA	CASSLSGSTGELFF	TGTGCCAGCAGTCTTAGCGGGAGCACCGGGGAGCTGTTTTTT
TRBV11-3	NA	TRBJ1-1	NA	CASSADSGNTEAFF	TGTGCCAGCAGCGCGGACAGCGGTAACACTGAAGCTTTCTTT
TRBV4-1	TRBD2	TRBJ2-7	NA	CASSLWSGGEQYF	TGCGCCAGCAGCCTTTGGTCGGGGGGAGAGCAGTACTTC
TRBV19	NA	TRBJ2-3	NA	CASSMGARGGTDTQYF	TGTGCCAGTAGTATGGGGGCCAGGGGAGGCACAGATACGCAGTATTTT
TRBV4-1	TRBD1	TRBJ1-1	NA	CASSSRQGVEAFF	TGCGCCAGCAGTTCTCGACAGGGTGTAGAAGCTTTCTTT
TRBV5-4	NA	TRBJ2-1	NA	CASSLGRQLASDEQFF	TGTGCCAGCAGCTTGGGTCGTCAACTAGCCTCCGATGAGCAGTTCTTC
TRBV5-1	NA	TRBJ2-2	NA	CASKVGGNTGELFF	TGCGCCAGCAAGGTCGGAGGAAACACCGGGGAGCTGTTTTTT
TRBV5-4	NA	TRBJ2-1	NA	CASSRTADNEQFF	TGTGCCAGCAGCCGGACAGCTGACAATGAGCAGTTCTTC
TRBV29-1	TRBD2	TRBJ2-1	NA	CSTDLAGGYNEQFF	TGCAGCACGGACCTAGCGGGAGGGTACAATGAGCAGTTCTTC
TRBV19	NA	TRBJ2-7	NA	CASSIIPWGDEQYF	TGTGCCAGTAGTATTATCCCTTGGGGCGACGAGCAGTACTTC
TRBV27	NA	TRBJ2-6	NA	CASGDWRGTGANVLTF	TGTGCCAGCGGAGATTGGAGGGGTACTGGGGCCAACGTCCTGACTTTC
TRBV25-1	TRBD1	TRBJ2-2	NA	CASRAGTGGPGELFF	TGTGCCAGCAGGGCCGGGACAGGAGGCCCCGGGGAGCTGTTTTTT
TRBV6-5	NA	TRBJ1-5	NA	CASSRGRGDQPQHF	TGTGCCAGCAGCCGCGGGAGGGGAGATCAGCCCCAGCATTTT
TRBV21-1	NA	TRBJ1-6	NA	CASSTHSPSSYNSPLHF	TGTGCCAGCAGCACACACAGCCCGAGCTCCTATAATTCACCCCTCCACTTT
TRBV4-1	TRBD1	TRBJ2-7	NA	CASSRDRGAREQYF	TGCGCCAGCAGCCGTGACAGGGGGGCGCGCGAGCAGTACTTC